Each of the 19 T cell receptor beta chains below was sequenced from the same sample in a study of CD8+CD57+ T cells in acquired aplastic anemia. It was genomic DNA that served as the template for profiling TCR beta VDJ and CDR3. One entry per CDR3 protein, called by TCRdb with MiXCR from the reads. The data hold about 180,000 distinct CDR3 sequences, with about 60% observed a single time. Patients sequenced had flow cytometry evidence of CD8+CD57+ cell expansion. The sequencing input was sorted CD4+, CD8+, or CD8+CD57+ T cells (not recorded which) from PBMCs. These receptors all stem from a human donor with aplastic anemia.

This clonotype has at least ten counts. V is TRBV5-7 and J is TRBJ2-5; 11 bases match TRBD1. TRBV5-7 is an ORF for which the function is uncertain. Germline trimming cut 4 bases from V and 1 base from J; bases unmatched to any gene: 3. CDR3 size: 15 residues. The CDR3 nucleotides are TGTGCCAGCAGCCGGGACAGGGGGTTCCAAGAGACCCAGTACTTC. Its protein is CASSRDRGFQETQYF.

J is TRBJ2-5 and V is TRBV20-1; maybe TRBD1 (5 bases). The CDR3 contains 14 residues. Germline CDR1 DFQATT, CDR2 SNEGSKA (reference sequence). V was shortened by 6 bases and J by 1 base, with 15 bases between the two germline ends. The CDR3 protein is CSASKQAIQETQYF. The CDR3, as DNA: TGCAGTGCCAGTAAACAGGCTATCCAAGAGACCCAGTACTTC.

V gene TRBV11-2 combines with J gene TRBJ2-7; 7 nucleotides agree with TRBD1. CDR3 length equals 15 residues. Germline V gene lookup returns CDR1 SGHAT and CDR2 FQNNGV. J was trimmed by 4 bases and V by 3 bases; bases with no gene match: 9. The CDR3 reads CASSFGTGEGYEQYF. For the CDR3, the DNA is TGTGCCAGCAGCTTCGGCACAGGGGAAGGATACGAGCAGTACTTC. The variable domain in full, with the rest retrieved from reference TRBV11-2 and TRBJ2-7, is EAGVAQSPRYKIIEKRQSVAFWCNPISGHATLYWYQQILGQGPKLLIQFQNNGVVDDSQLPKDRFSAERLKGVDSTLKIQPAKLEDSAVYLCASSFGTGEGYEQYFGPGTRLTVT.

The V gene is TRBV20-1, the J gene TRBJ1-1; D is perhaps TRBD1 (6 bases). The V gene's germline CDR1 is DFQATT and CDR2 SNEGSKA (reference sequence). This CDR3 contains 14 residues. The V gene lost 3 bases and the J gene lost 3 bases, with 14 bases spanning the gap. CDR3 sequence reads: CSARPRGVYTEAFF. The DNA for the CDR3 is TGCAGTGCTAGGCCCAGGGGAGTGTACACTGAAGCTTTCTTT.

The chain carries TRBV20-1 and TRBJ2-7, with TRBD1 matching 9 bases. Germline CDR1 is DFQATT and CDR2 is SNEGSKA (reference sequence). The CDR3 contains 18 residues. Trimming at V came to 6 bases and at J to 6 bases, leaving 24 bases not matched to a gene. CDR3: CSAASSQVTFRTGVEQYF. In nucleotides, the CDR3 is TGCAGTGCCGCCAGCAGCCAAGTGACGTTTAGGACAGGGGTCGAGCAGTACTTC.

The chain recombines TRBV25-1 with TRBJ2-3; TRBD1 matches at 7 bases. The germline gives CDR1 MGHDK, CDR2 SYGVNS. CDR3 length: 15 amino acids. V trimming: 4 bases; J trimming: 2 bases; junction bases outside the gene matches: 6. The CDR3 region has the DNA TGTGCCAGCAGTGGGGTGGACAGGTTCACAGATACGCAGTATTTT. As protein: CASSGVDRFTDTQYF. Full variable domain (outside the CDR3, taken from reference TRBV25-1 and TRBJ2-3): EADIYQTPRYLVIGTGKKITLECSQTMGHDKMYWYQQDPGMELHLIHYSYGVNSTEKGDLSSESTVSRIRTEHFPLTLESARPSHTSQYLCASSGVDRFTDTQYFGPGTRLTVL.

The rearrangement links TRBV5-1 to TRBJ1-1; possibly TRBD1 for D (6 bases). This CDR3 is 11 amino acids long. Germline-derived CDR1 and CDR2 are SGHRS and YFSETQ. V lost 4 bases to trimming and J lost 8 bases, with 9 bases between them. The CDR3 reads CASSIGQEAFF. DNA for the CDR3: TGCGCCAGCAGCATAGGACAGGAAGCTTTCTTT.

This clonotype occurred a few times. The chain carries TRBV20-1 and TRBJ1-6; tentative D call: TRBD1 (5 bases). V was clipped by 3 bases and J by 8 bases, with 17 bases between them. The CDR3 contains 15 residues. The germline V gene encodes CDR1 DFQATT and CDR2 SNEGSKA (reference sequence). The CDR3 DNA is TGCAGTGCTAGTCCCAGGGTAGTGTTTGATTCACCCCTCCACTTT. This gives the protein CSASPRVVFDSPLHF.

V and J are TRBV27 and TRBJ2-2, with TRBD2 as a possible D gene (5 bases). V dropped 0 bases and J dropped 7 bases, with 9 bases sitting between them. Germline V gene data show CDR1 as MNHEY and CDR2 as SMNVEV (reference sequence). This CDR3 region has 14 residues. CDR3 amino acids: CASSLSPRGGELFF. The DNA for the CDR3 is TGTGCCAGCAGTTTATCCCCCCGGGGCGGGGAGCTGTTTTTT.

The chain carries TRBV7-9 and TRBJ2-1, with TRBD2 matching 9 bases. The trim removed 2 bases at V and 0 bases at J, leaving 5 bases unmatched. This CDR3 has 17 amino acids. Germline CDR1 reads SEHNR; CDR2 reads FQNEAQ (reference sequence). Here the CDR3 DNA reads TGTGCCAGCAGCTTAAAACTAGCGGGTATCTCCTACAATGAGCAGTTCTTC. Its protein is CASSLKLAGISYNEQFF.

This clonotype was recorded at least ten times. The J gene is TRBJ2-7, the V gene TRBV19; 11 bases agree with TRBD1. Per the germline V gene, CDR1 is LNHDA and CDR2 is SQIVND (reference sequence). Trimming at V came to 8 bases and at J to 4 bases, leaving 4 bases not matched to a gene. The CDR3 consists of 13 residues. CDR3 amino acids: CASSGTGGYEQYF. CDR3 nucleotide sequence: TGTGCCAGTTCCGGGACAGGGGGGTACGAGCAGTACTTC. Full variable domain (outside the CDR3, taken from reference TRBV19 and TRBJ2-7): DGGITQSPKYLFRKEGQNVTLSCEQNLNHDAMYWYRQDPGQGLRLIYYSQIVNDFQKGDIAEGYSVSREKKESFPLTVTSAQKNPTAFYLCASSGTGGYEQYFGPGTRLTVT.

J is TRBJ2-7 and V is TRBV7-8; D gene uncertain. With 4 bases removed from V and 7 bases from J, the gap between germline ends came to 8 bases. CDR1 and CDR2 (germline): SGHVS, FQNEAQ. The CDR3 spans 11 residues. The CDR3 sequence: CASSSGREQYF. In DNA, the CDR3 is TGTGCCAGCAGCTCCGGTCGAGAGCAGTACTTC.

The gene calls are TRBV7-9 and TRBJ2-1, with 7 positions matching TRBD2. The CDR3 loop spans 15 amino acids. J was trimmed by 8 bases and V by 4 bases; bases with no gene match: 11. Per the germline V gene, CDR1 is SEHNR and CDR2 is FQNEAQ (reference sequence). As DNA, the CDR3 is TGTGCCAGCAGCTCTTGGGAGGGCCTGGGCGATGAGCAGTTCTTC. Its translation is CASSSWEGLGDEQFF. Full variable domain (outside the CDR3, taken from reference TRBV7-9 and TRBJ2-1): DTGVSQNPRHKITKRGQNVTFRCDPISEHNRLYWYRQTLGQGPEFLTYFQNEAQLEKSRLLSDRFSAERPKGSFSTLEIQRTEQGDSAMYLCASSSWEGLGDEQFFGPGTRLTVL.

The rearrangement uses TRBV2 and TRBJ1-1, with TRBD1 as a possible D gene (6 bases). Trimming took off 8 bases at V and 10 bases at J, with 17 bases between the two ends. This CDR3 contains 12 residues. Germline values: CDR1 SNHLY, CDR2 FYNNEI. CDR3 DNA: TGTGCCAGCGTACGTAGGGGGATAGGAGCTTTCTTT. Its translation: CASVRRGIGAFF.

This clonotype occurred many times. The gene calls are TRBV6-5 and TRBJ1-2; 7 bases are a match to TRBD1. The J segment lost 9 bases and the V segment lost 6 bases, leaving 16 bases of the junction unmatched. Germline-derived CDR1 and CDR2 are MNHEY and SVGAGI. This CDR3 comprises 15 residues. This CDR3 is CASSLGQGVLFSYTF. Here the CDR3 DNA reads TGTGCCAGCAGCCTGGGGCAGGGGGTCTTATTTAGCTACACCTTC.

This chain joins TRBV6-1 and TRBJ1-5, with 7 nucleotides matching TRBD1. Unmatched junction bases numbered 7, after V lost 7 bases and J lost 1 base. Germline V lookup: CDR1 MNHNS, CDR2 SASEGT. This CDR3 is built from 15 residues. The CDR3 protein is CASTVRQGSNQPQHF. As DNA, the CDR3 is TGTGCCAGCACCGTTAGACAGGGAAGCAATCAGCCCCAGCATTTT.

This chain uses TRBV25-1 with TRBJ1-1; the D is unclear. Trimming shortened V by 8 bases and J by 4 bases, and 8 bases separated the two germline ends. CDR3 length equals 11 residues. CDR1 and CDR2 (germline): MGHDK, SYGVNS. The CDR3 is CASLGSTEAFF. CDR3 DNA sequence: TGTGCCAGCCTGGGGAGCACTGAAGCTTTCTTT. Full variable domain (remainder filled in from reference TRBV25-1 and TRBJ1-1): EADIYQTPRYLVIGTGKKITLECSQTMGHDKMYWYQQDPGMELHLIHYSYGVNSTEKGDLSSESTVSRIRTEHFPLTLESARPSHTSQYLCASLGSTEAFFGQGTRLTVV.

This clonotype was counted between two and nine times. The rearrangement uses TRBV7-9 and TRBJ2-1, with a weak D call TRBD2 (6 bases). Trimming took 8 bases from V and 9 from J, leaving 11 bases between them. Germline CDR1 reads SEHNR; CDR2 reads FQNEAQ (reference sequence). There are 11 residues in the CDR3. The CDR3 nucleotides read TGTGCCAGCTGGGCCGGGGGTGAGCAGTTCTTC. Amino acid sequence: CASWAGGEQFF.

The chain carries TRBV15 and TRBJ1-6; D unresolved. Germline CDR1 reads LNHNV; CDR2 reads YYDKDF (reference sequence). V gave up 0 bases and J gave up 7 bases, with 4 bases separating them. This CDR3 spans 13 amino acids. The CDR3 nucleotides read TGTGCCACCAGCAGAGATTTCAATTCACCCCTCCACTTT. Protein: CATSRDFNSPLHF. Together with reference TRBV15 and TRBJ1-6, the CDR3 gives the full variable domain: DAMVIQNPRYQVTQFGKPVTLSCSQTLNHNVMYWYQQKSSQAPKLLFHYYDKDFNNEADTPDNFQSRRPNTSFCFLDIRSPGLGDTAMYLCATSRDFNSPLHFGNGTRLTVT.